These 17 T cell receptor beta chains share one sample of origin, sequenced in a study of blood T cell repertoires in COVID-19. Method: immunoSEQ multiplex PCR; TCRdb's copy keeps in-frame clones and lacks some. The sample has about 140,000 clones; around 87% are singletons. The specimen was PBMCs or T cells enriched from blood (not recorded which). The receptor set was obtained from a man aged 55 to 70 who had recovered from COVID-19.

The rearrangement joins TRBV14 to TRBJ2-7, with D maybe TRBD1 (6 bases). Per the germline V gene, CDR1 is SGHDN and CDR2 is FVKESK. This CDR3 contains 13 residues. CDR3 amino acids: CGSSGDKTYEQYF. DNA for the CDR3: TGTGGGTCGTCAGGGGACAAGACGTACGAGCAGTACTTC.

This clone was observed a handful of times. The CDR3 loop reads CASSWGGRQDLYEQYF. The CDR3 DNA is TGTGCCAGCAGCTGGGGGGGGCGGCAAGACCTCTACGAGCAGTACTTC. V and J are TRBV13 and TRBJ2-7; tentatively, D is TRBD2 (7 bases). The V and J ends lost 4 bases and 3 bases respectively, with 19 bases between them. CDR1 is PRHDT, CDR2 FYEKMQ, per germline (reference sequence). This CDR3 has 16 residues.

The chain couples TRBV28 to TRBJ1-5; D not resolved. This CDR3 spans 12 amino acids. Germline V gene lookup returns CDR1 MDHEN and CDR2 SYDVKM. V lost 1 base and J lost 9, with 7 bases in between. The CDR3 reads CASSLSVRPQHF. The DNA of the CDR3 is TGTGCCAGCAGTTTATCTGTGAGGCCCCAGCATTTT.

This rearrangement joins TRBV19 to TRBJ2-7; TRBD2 is a possible D gene (5 bases). The V end was cut by 2 bases, the J end by 6 bases, with 14 bases between. The CDR3 runs to 14 residues. CDR1 and CDR2 (germline): LNHDA, SQIVND (reference sequence). CDR3 DNA sequence: TGTGCCAGTAGTATATATTCCGGGGTAGGCGAGCAGTACTTC. Translating it yields CASSIYSGVGEQYF.

The chain couples TRBV10-3 to TRBJ2-5; D may be TRBD1 (6 bases). V lost 6 bases, J lost 9 bases, and 23 bases lay in between. This CDR3 has 15 amino acids. The V gene's germline CDR1 is ENHRY and CDR2 SYGVKD. The CDR3: CAISPADARGKAQYF. DNA of the CDR3: TGTGCCATCAGCCCCGCAGACGCCAGGGGCAAGGCCCAGTACTTC.

The chain has TRBV27 and TRBJ2-5; D is unclear. The CDR3 runs 13 residues. The germline V and J ends were trimmed by 6 bases and 4 bases, with 12 bases remaining between them. CDR1 MNHEY and CDR2 SMNVEV come from the germline V gene (reference sequence). CDR3 nucleotide sequence: TGTGCCAGCAGCGTCAGGTATGGAGAGACCCAGTACTTC. The encoded protein is CASSVRYGETQYF.

Only one count was recorded for this clone. The chain employs TRBV3-1 (or the pseudogene TRBV3-2) and TRBJ1-6, with 7 bases that match TRBD1. V trimming: 5 bases; J trimming: 9 bases; junction bases outside the gene matches: 7. CDR1 LGHDT and CDR2 YNNKEL come from the germline V gene (reference sequence). CDR3 length: 14 residues. This CDR3 is CASSMGRGSSPLHF. CDR3 nucleotides: TGTGCCAGCAGCATGGGCAGGGGGAGTTCACCCCTCCACTTT.

The chain employs TRBV15 and TRBJ2-7, with 8 bases aligning to TRBD1. Per germline, CDR1 LNHNV and CDR2 YYDKDF (reference sequence). CDR3 length equals 16 residues. V lost 1 base to trimming and J lost 4 bases; unmatched junction nucleotides: 9. DNA for the CDR3: TGTGCCACCAGCAGAGCCTTGGGACAGGTGGGGTACGAGCAGTACTTC. It is translated as CATSRALGQVGYEQYF.

The V gene is TRBV2, the J gene TRBJ1-5; D unresolved. This CDR3 is 13 amino acids long. The germline CDR1 and CDR2 sequences are SNHLY and FYNNEI. Trimming cost V 6 bases and J 4 bases, with 10 bases left between them. CDR3 protein: CASSTGINQPQHF. As DNA, the CDR3 is TGTGCCAGCAGCACCGGGATTAATCAGCCCCAGCATTTT.

The chain has TRBV24-1 and TRBJ1-5; no firm D call. Germline CDR1 KGHDR, CDR2 SFDVKD. The CDR3 runs to 12 residues. V was trimmed by 4 bases and J by 3 bases, leaving 3 bases between them. The CDR3 sequence is CATSEHNQPQHF. The CDR3 DNA sequence: TGTGCCACCAGTGAACACAATCAGCCCCAGCATTTT.

The chain has TRBV5-1 and TRBJ2-3; perhaps TRBD2 as D (6 bases). Germline V gene data show CDR1 as SGHRS and CDR2 as YFSETQ. V lost 5 bases, J lost 2 bases, and 9 bases lay in between. The CDR3 is 13 amino acids. The CDR3 is CASRGGVTDTQYF. For the CDR3, the DNA is TGCGCCAGCAGAGGCGGGGTCACAGATACGCAGTATTTT.

In its sample, this clone was seen once. The chain carries TRBV2 and TRBJ2-1; 12 positions match TRBD2. The length of the CDR3 is 19 residues. The germline V gene encodes CDR1 SNHLY and CDR2 FYNNEI. With V trimmed by 8 bases and J by 3 bases, 17 bases remained unmatched. The CDR3 coding sequence is TGTGCCAGCCTTCAGACACAACACGGACTAGCGGGACACTACAATGAGCAGTTCTTC. Its protein is CASLQTQHGLAGHYNEQFF.

J is TRBJ2-6 and V is TRBV5-5; D perhaps matches TRBD1 (5 bases). The CDR3 runs to 19 residues. From germline, CDR1 is SGHKS and CDR2 YYEKEE (reference sequence). V dropped 5 bases and J dropped 0 bases, with 21 bases sitting between them. This chain's CDR3 is CASSLRSLGRASGANVLTF. The CDR3 bases are TGTGCCAGCAGTCTCCGATCCCTGGGCAGGGCCTCTGGGGCCAACGTCCTGACTTTC.

This chain uses TRBV6-5 with TRBJ1-5; 8 bases match TRBD1. The germline V gene has CDR1 MNHEY and CDR2 SVGAGI. Trimming removed 4 bases from V and 5 bases from J; junction bases left unmatched: 4. This CDR3 region has 14 residues. CDR3 sequence (DNA): TGTGCCAGCAGTTTAAGACAGGGGTATCAGCCCCAGCATTTT. This encodes CASSLRQGYQPQHF.

The genes are TRBV4-2 and TRBJ1-3; D may be TRBD1 (5 bases). The CDR3 spans 15 residues. Trimming pared 0 bases from V and 2 bases from J, leaving 8 bases between. Germline V gene sequence: CDR1 LGHNA, CDR2 YNFKEQ. The CDR3 region is CASSQEGATGNTIYF. The CDR3 bases are TGTGCCAGCAGCCAAGAAGGGGCTACTGGAAACACCATATATTTT.

The rearrangement joins TRBV5-1 to TRBJ1-2; TRBD1 agrees at 11 bases. This CDR3 is 14 amino acids long. The germline gives CDR1 SGHRS, CDR2 YFSETQ. V was clipped by 1 base and J by 8 bases; unmatched bases: 4. The CDR3 here is CASSLKGTGGGYTF. In nucleotides, the CDR3 is TGCGCCAGCAGCTTGAAGGGGACAGGGGGAGGCTACACCTTC.

This clone was detected only once. The chain has TRBV7-9 and TRBJ2-1; 9 nucleotides match TRBD2. The CDR3 covers 15 residues. Germline V lookup: CDR1 SEHNR, CDR2 FQNEAQ (reference sequence). The V segment lost 3 bases and the J segment 8 bases; nucleotides outside the gene matches: 8. CDR3 nucleotides: TGTGCCAGCAGCTTGGGCGGGGGGGCCGCTTATGAGCAGTTCTTC. Translated, it gives CASSLGGGAAYEQFF.